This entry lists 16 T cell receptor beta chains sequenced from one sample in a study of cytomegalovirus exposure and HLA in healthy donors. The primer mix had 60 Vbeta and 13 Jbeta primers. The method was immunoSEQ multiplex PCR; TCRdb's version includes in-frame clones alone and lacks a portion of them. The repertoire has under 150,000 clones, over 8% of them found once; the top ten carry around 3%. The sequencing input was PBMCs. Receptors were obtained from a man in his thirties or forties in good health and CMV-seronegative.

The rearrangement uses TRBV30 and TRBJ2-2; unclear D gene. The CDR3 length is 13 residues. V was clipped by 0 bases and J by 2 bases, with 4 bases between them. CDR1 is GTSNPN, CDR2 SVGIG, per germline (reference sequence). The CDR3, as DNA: TGTGCCTGGAGTGTATCAAACACCGGGGAGCTGTTTTTT. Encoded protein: CAWSVSNTGELFF.

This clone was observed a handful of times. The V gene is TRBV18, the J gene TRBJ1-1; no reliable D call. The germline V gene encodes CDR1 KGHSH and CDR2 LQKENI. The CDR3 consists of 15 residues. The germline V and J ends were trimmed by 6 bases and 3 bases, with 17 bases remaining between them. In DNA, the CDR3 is TGTGCCAGCTCCCCAGGTACCGGAGAGTACACTGAAGCTTTCTTT. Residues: CASSPGTGEYTEAFF.

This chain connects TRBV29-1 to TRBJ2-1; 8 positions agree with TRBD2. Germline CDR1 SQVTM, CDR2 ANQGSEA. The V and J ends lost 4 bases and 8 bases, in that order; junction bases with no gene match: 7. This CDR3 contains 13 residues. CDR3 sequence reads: CSVVGSGGDEQFF. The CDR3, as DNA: TGCAGCGTTGTGGGAAGCGGGGGAGATGAGCAGTTCTTC.

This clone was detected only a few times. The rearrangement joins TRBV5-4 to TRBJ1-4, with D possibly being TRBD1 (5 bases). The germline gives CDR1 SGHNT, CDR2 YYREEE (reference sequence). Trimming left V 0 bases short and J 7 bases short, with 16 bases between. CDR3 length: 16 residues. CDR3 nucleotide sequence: TGTGCCAGCAGCTTGGCCCCGACAGATCTTAGTGAAAAACTGTTTTTT. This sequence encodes CASSLAPTDLSEKLFF. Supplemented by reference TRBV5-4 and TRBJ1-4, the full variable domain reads ETGVTQSPTHLIKTRGQQVTLRCSSQSGHNTVSWYQQALGQGPQFIFQYYREEENGRGNFPPRFSGLQFPNYSSELNVNALELDDSALYLCASSLAPTDLSEKLFFGSGTQLSVL.

This CDR3 is CASSQSTGGSGEKLFF. CDR3 coding DNA: TGTGCCAGCAGCCAGTCCACAGGGGGTTCCGGTGAAAAACTGTTTTTT. The rearrangement links TRBV7-2 to TRBJ1-4, with 8 bases that match TRBD1. The CDR3 length is 16 residues. The germline CDR1 and CDR2 sequences are SGHTA and FQGNSA. V lost 5 bases and J lost 7; bases outside the gene matches: 12.

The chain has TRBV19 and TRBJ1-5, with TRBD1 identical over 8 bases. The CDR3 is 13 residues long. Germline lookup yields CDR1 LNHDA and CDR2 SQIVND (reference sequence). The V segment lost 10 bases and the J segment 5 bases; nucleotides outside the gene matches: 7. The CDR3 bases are TGTGCCAATACCACAGGGGGATATCAGCCCCAGCATTTT. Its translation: CANTTGGYQPQHF.

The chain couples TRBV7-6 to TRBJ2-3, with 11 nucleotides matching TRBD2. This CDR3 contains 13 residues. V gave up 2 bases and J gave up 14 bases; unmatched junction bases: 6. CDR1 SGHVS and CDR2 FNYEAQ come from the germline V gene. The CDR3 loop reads CASSLLLAGDLYF. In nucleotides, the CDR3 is TGTGCCAGCAGCTTATTACTAGCGGGGGACCTGTATTTT. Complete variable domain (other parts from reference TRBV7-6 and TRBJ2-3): GAGVSQSPRYKVTKRGQDVALRCDPISGHVSLYWYRQALGQGPEFLTYFNYEAQQDKSGLPNDRFSAERPEGSISTLTIQRTEQRDSAMYRCASSLLLAGDLYFGPGTRLTVL.

CDR3 protein: CASSLATGGEQFF. The CDR3, as DNA: TGCGCCAGCAGCTTGGCCACGGGGGGTGAGCAGTTCTTC. The chain is built from TRBV5-1 and TRBJ2-1, with TRBD2 matching 7 bases. Germline CDR1 reads SGHRS; CDR2 reads YFSETQ. The J segment lost 9 bases and the V segment lost 0 bases, leaving 3 bases of the junction unmatched. The CDR3 consists of 13 residues.

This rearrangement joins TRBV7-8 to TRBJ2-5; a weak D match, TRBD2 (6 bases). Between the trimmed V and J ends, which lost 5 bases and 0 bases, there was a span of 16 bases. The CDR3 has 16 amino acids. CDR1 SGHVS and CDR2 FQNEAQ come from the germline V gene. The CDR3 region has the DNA TGTGCCAGCAGCCACCCTAATTTAGCGGACCAAGAGACCCAGTACTTC. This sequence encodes CASSHPNLADQETQYF.

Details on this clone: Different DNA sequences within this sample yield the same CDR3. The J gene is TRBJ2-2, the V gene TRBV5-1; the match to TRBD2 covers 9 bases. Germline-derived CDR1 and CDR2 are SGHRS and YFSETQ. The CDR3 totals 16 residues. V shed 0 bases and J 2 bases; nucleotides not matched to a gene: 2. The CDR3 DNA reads TGCGCCAGCAGCTTGGTAGCGGGGGCCAACACCGGGGAGCTGTTTTTT. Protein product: CASSLVAGANTGELFF.

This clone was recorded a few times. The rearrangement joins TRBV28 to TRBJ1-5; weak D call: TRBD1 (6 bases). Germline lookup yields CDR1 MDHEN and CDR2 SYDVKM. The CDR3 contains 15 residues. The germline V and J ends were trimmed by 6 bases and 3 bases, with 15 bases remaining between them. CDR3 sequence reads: CASSEIDRLNQPQHF. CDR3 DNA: TGTGCCAGCAGCGAAATTGACAGGCTCAATCAGCCCCAGCATTTT.

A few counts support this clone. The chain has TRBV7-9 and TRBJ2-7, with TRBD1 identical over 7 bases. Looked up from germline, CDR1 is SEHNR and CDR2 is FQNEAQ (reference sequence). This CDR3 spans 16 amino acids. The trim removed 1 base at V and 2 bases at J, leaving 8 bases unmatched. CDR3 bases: TGTGCCAGCAGCTTAGAGCCGGGACAGTCTACCTACGAGCAGTACTTC. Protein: CASSLEPGQSTYEQYF.

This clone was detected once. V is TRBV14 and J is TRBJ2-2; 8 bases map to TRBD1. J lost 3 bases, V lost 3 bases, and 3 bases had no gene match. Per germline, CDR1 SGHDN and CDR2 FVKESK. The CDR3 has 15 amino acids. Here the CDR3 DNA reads TGTGCCAGCAGCCATAGGGGACAGGACACCGGGGAGCTGTTTTTT. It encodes CASSHRGQDTGELFF. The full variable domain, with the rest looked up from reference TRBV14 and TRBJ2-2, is EAGVTQFPSHSVIEKGQTVTLRCDPISGHDNLYWYRRVMGKEIKFLLHFVKESKQDESGMPNNRFLAERTGGTYSTLKVQPAELEDSGVYFCASSHRGQDTGELFFGEGSRLTVL.

In DNA, the CDR3 is TGTGCCAGCAGCTTAGGAGCAGGATCGGAAGGCTACACCTTC. This translates into CASSLGAGSEGYTF. The chain recombines TRBV7-2 with TRBJ1-2; D gene ambiguous. This CDR3 contains 14 residues. V lost 1 base and J lost 8, with 14 bases in between. Germline values: CDR1 SGHTA, CDR2 FQGNSA.

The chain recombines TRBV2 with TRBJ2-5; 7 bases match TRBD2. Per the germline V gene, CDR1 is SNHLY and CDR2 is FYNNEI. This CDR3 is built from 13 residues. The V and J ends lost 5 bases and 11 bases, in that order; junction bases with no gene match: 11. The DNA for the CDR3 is TGTGCCAGCAGTACTGGTCCTCGGGGGGAGCAGTACTTC. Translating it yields CASSTGPRGEQYF.

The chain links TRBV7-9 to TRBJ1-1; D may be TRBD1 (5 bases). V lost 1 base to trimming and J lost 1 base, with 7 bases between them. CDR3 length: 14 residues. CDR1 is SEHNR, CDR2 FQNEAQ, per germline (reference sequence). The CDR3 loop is CASSLGTPNTEAFF. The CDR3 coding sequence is TGTGCCAGCAGCTTAGGGACACCGAACACTGAAGCTTTCTTT. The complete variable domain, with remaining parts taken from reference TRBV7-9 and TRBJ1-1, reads DTGVSQNPRHKITKRGQNVTFRCDPISEHNRLYWYRQTLGQGPEFLTYFQNEAQLEKSRLLSDRFSAERPKGSFSTLEIQRTEQGDSAMYLCASSLGTPNTEAFFGQGTRLTVV.